This TCR beta chain is drawn from a study of T cell responses to AZD1222 COVID-19 vaccine. TCRdb keeps only in-frame clones here, not all; method: immunoSEQ multiplex PCR. The profile shows some 70,000 clones, roughly four fifths of them singletons. The CDR3 extends over 13 amino acids. Germline V CDR1 and CDR2: LGHDT, YNNKEL (reference sequence). The ends were cut back, 5 bases at V and 5 bases at J, with 12 bases in the middle. The receptor comes from an adult in good health. The rearrangement uses TRBV3-1 (or the pseudogene TRBV3-2) and TRBJ1-2, with D possibly matching TRBD1 (6 bases). The material sequenced was peripheral blood, taken on day 0 of AZD1222 vaccination. The CDR3 here is CASSWQGTYGYTF. The DNA of the CDR3 is TGTGCCAGCAGCTGGCAGGGGACATATGGCTACACCTTC.